Listed below are T cell receptor beta chains from one sample, sequenced in a study of regulatory T cells in long-lasting Graves disease. From the multiplex PCR reads, TCRdb called clonotypes with MiXCR, one entry per CDR3 protein. The profile covers 400,000 to 550,000 distinct CDR3 sequences, with roughly 15% appearing a single time and about 10% taken by the ten largest. Another study also made use of these data, one on T cells in Graves' hyperthyroidism and ophthalmopathy.

This sample comprised peripheral blood mononuclear cells (PBMCs), obtained at new diagnosis, from a patient treated with antithyroid drugs. Receptor source: a woman aged 25 to 45 with Graves disease. The CDR3 runs from the conserved cysteine through the conserved F or W. D genes are given only for firm matches. Size values are once, few and many counts, or a class for expanded clones, and some rows have none.

J,length,D,size,V,DNA,CDR3
TRBJ2-3,13,.,many,TRBV12-3/TRBV12-4,TGTGCCAGCAGTATTATTATAGTAGATACGCAGTATTTT,CASSIIIVDTQYF
TRBJ2-1,13,TRBD1,few,TRBV4-1,TGCGCCAGCAGCCGGACAGGGGACAATGAGCAGTTCTTC,CASSRTGDNEQFF
TRBJ1-2,12,.,.,TRBV5-6,TGTGCCAGCACCCAAACAAGCTATGGCTACACCTTC,CASTQTSYGYTF
TRBJ2-3,13,.,.,TRBV12-3/TRBV12-4,TGTGCCAGCAGTACGACCGGGGCAGATACGCAGTATTTT,CASSTTGADTQYF
TRBJ1-1,13,.,many,TRBV3-1,TGTGCCAGCAGCCAGCTAGGGGGGACTGAAGCTTTCTTT,CASSQLGGTEAFF
TRBJ1-5,17,TRBD1,many,TRBV6-1,TGTGCCAGCAGCCACGGACAGGCCGCCGATAGCAATCAGCCCCAGCATTTT,CASSHGQAADSNQPQHF
TRBJ2-2,16,TRBD1,.,TRBV5-1,TGCGCCAGCAGCCACTTGACAGGGGGCAACACCGGGGAGCTGTTTTTT,CASSHLTGGNTGELFF
TRBJ2-3,14,.,.,TRBV11-3,TGTGCCAGCAGCGAGATGCGGAGCACAGATACGCGGTATTTT,CASSEMRSTDTRYF
TRBJ2-1,17,.,few,TRBV20-1,TGCAGTGCTAGAGTAACTGGCACCGACGGCTCCTACAATGAGCAGTTCTTC,CSARVTGTDGSYNEQFF
TRBJ2-3,17,TRBD2,many,TRBV4-1,TGCGCCAGCAGCCAAAGGGATAGCGGGCTTAACACAGATACGCAGTATTTT,CASSQRDSGLNTDTQYF
TRBJ2-1,11,.,few,TRBV13,TGTGCCAGCAGCTCTGGGGTCGGGCAGTTCTTC,CASSSGVGQFF
TRBJ2-1,14,.,many,TRBV11-3,TGTGCCAGCAGCTCTGGGAGCGCCTACAATGAGCAGTTCTTC,CASSSGSAYNEQFF
TRBJ1-3,16,.,.,TRBV20-1,TGCAGTGCTAGAGACGGACGGGCGATCTCTGGAAACACCATATATTTT,CSARDGRAISGNTIYF
TRBJ1-2,12,.,.,TRBV5-6,TGTGCCAGCCAGACGGCTAACTATGGCTACACCTTC,CASQTANYGYTF
TRBJ1-1,15,.,many,TRBV7-2,TGTGCCAGCAGCTTAGGATCGGGGGTGGGCACTGAAGCTTTCTTT,CASSLGSGVGTEAFF
TRBJ2-5,15,TRBD1,.,TRBV7-6,TGTGCCAGCAGCTTAGTGGACAGGGCGCAAGAGACCCAGTACTTC,CASSLVDRAQETQYF
TRBJ1-1,14,TRBD1,many,TRBV28,TGTGCCAGCAGACTGGACAGGTTGAACACTGAAGCTTTCTTT,CASRLDRLNTEAFF
TRBJ1-4,12,.,.,TRBV20-1,TGCAGTGCGGGCGGGGGTCATTTAGGACTGTTTTTT,CSAGGGHLGLFF
TRBJ1-2,14,.,few,TRBV24-1,TGTGCCACCAGTGATTCGGCGTCCGATTATGGCTACACCTTC,CATSDSASDYGYTF
TRBJ2-7,15,TRBD2,.,TRBV20-1,TGCAGTGCTAGAGTGGCGCGGGAGGGCCATCTTCCGAAGTACTTC,CSARVAREGHLPKYF
TRBJ2-7,13,.,.,TRBV3-1,TGTGCCAGCAGCCAAGCCGACGGAGACGAGCAGTACTTC,CASSQADGDEQYF
TRBJ2-7,13,TRBD1,many,TRBV12-3/TRBV12-4,TGTGCCAGCACCCGGACAGGGTCCTACGAGCAGTACTTC,CASTRTGSYEQYF
TRBJ2-7,13,.,many,TRBV20-1,TGCAGTGCTAGAAGTGGGTTCTCCTACGAGCAGTACTTC,CSARSGFSYEQYF
TRBJ2-7,15,TRBD1,many,TRBV7-9,TGTGCCAGCAGCCCAACCGGGACAGGGGTCAGCGAGCAGTACTTC,CASSPTGTGVSEQYF
TRBJ2-7,14,.,many,TRBV30,TGTGCCTGGAGTGTCCGGTCATATTTCTACGAGCAGTACTTC,CAWSVRSYFYEQYF
TRBJ2-2,14,.,.,TRBV12-3/TRBV12-4,TGTGCCAGCAGTTTAGGGGGGCTCTCCGGGGAGCTGTTTTTT,CASSLGGLSGELFF
TRBJ2-7,17,.,many,TRBV11-2,TGTGCCAGCAGCTTAGAAGGTCTAGCGATCAGCTCCTACGAGCAGTACTTC,CASSLEGLAISSYEQYF
TRBJ2-2,14,.,many,TRBV5-1,TGCGCCAGCAGCTTTTCCGCCGAACTAGGGGAGCTGTTTTTT,CASSFSAELGELFF
TRBJ2-3,16,.,few,TRBV20-1,TGCAGTGCTAGAGGACAAGGCGGAACTAGCACAGATACGCAGTATTTT,CSARGQGGTSTDTQYF
TRBJ2-3,16,TRBD2,many,TRBV28,TGTGCCAGCAGTTTAAAGGATCCGGGACTACCCCCTACGCAGTATTTT,CASSLKDPGLPPTQYF
TRBJ2-2,15,TRBD2,few,TRBV7-9,TGTGCCAGCAGCTCTAGCGGGCTCTTCACCGGGGAGCTGTTTTTT,CASSSSGLFTGELFF
TRBJ2-1,16,.,many,TRBV7-8,TGTGCCAGCAACATGAGGAGGGGGAGTGGGGACAATGAGCAGTTCTTC,CASNMRRGSGDNEQFF
TRBJ2-1,16,TRBD2,.,TRBV4-2,TGTGCCAGCAGCCAATTGGCCGGGACTAACTACAATAAGCAGTTCTTC,CASSQLAGTNYNKQFF
TRBJ2-2,16,.,few,TRBV13,TGTGCCAGCAGCTTAGAGGACAGCCCCAACACCGGGGAGCTGTTTTTT,CASSLEDSPNTGELFF
TRBJ2-7,16,TRBD2,.,TRBV9,TGTGCCAGCAGCGTAGGACCACTAGCGGCGGCCTACGAGCAGTACTTC,CASSVGPLAAAYEQYF
TRBJ1-2,15,.,many,TRBV6-2/TRBV6-3,TGTGCCAGCACTTTGATAGGCCGGGAAAGCTATGGCTACACCTTC,CASTLIGRESYGYTF
TRBJ2-1,13,.,many,TRBV7-2,TGTGCCAGCAGCTTAGTTCGTGGCGATGAGCAGTTCTTC,CASSLVRGDEQFF
TRBJ2-3,13,.,many,TRBV5-8,TGTGCCAGCAGCTTCGCCCTGAGAGATACGCAGTATTTT,CASSFALRDTQYF
TRBJ2-5,13,.,many,TRBV3-1,TGTGCCAGCAGCCAGAATAAGGGAGGCACCCAGTACTTC,CASSQNKGGTQYF
TRBJ2-2,15,.,.,TRBV28,TGTGCCAGCGGTCGGAGGGACGGATTTACCGGGGAGCTGTTTTTT,CASGRRDGFTGELFF
TRBJ2-2,15,TRBD2,.,TRBV5-1,TGCGCCAGCAGGGAACTAGCGGCGCGCACCGGGGAGCTGTTTTTT,CASRELAARTGELFF
TRBJ2-1,16,TRBD2,.,TRBV4-3,TGCGCCAGCAGCCAAGATCCAAGCGGGAGTATTAGTGAGCAGTTCTTC,CASSQDPSGSISEQFF
TRBJ1-2,12,.,few,TRBV29-1,TGCAGCGTTGACAGTGTCAGGGACGGCTACACCTTC,CSVDSVRDGYTF
TRBJ2-1,12,.,few,TRBV13,TGTGCCAGCAGCTTCCGCAGGGCGGAGCAGTTCTTC,CASSFRRAEQFF
TRBJ2-6,19,TRBD2,few,TRBV6-2/TRBV6-3,TGTGCCAGCAGTGAAGTAGTGATAGCGGGACGCTCTGGGGCCAACGTCCTGACTTTC,CASSEVVIAGRSGANVLTF
TRBJ1-2,14,.,.,TRBV25-1,TGTGCCAGCAGCCCGGACAGCGACAACTATGGCTACACCTTC,CASSPDSDNYGYTF
TRBJ2-3,15,TRBD1,many,TRBV20-1,TGCAGTGCTAGGGGCGGACAGGGGCGGACAGATACGCAGTATTTT,CSARGGQGRTDTQYF
TRBJ2-3,16,TRBD2,many,TRBV2,TGTGCCAGCAGCCAAGCGGGAGGGTACGGGGGAGATACGCAGTATTTT,CASSQAGGYGGDTQYF
TRBJ2-1,13,TRBD1,.,TRBV24-1,TGTGCCACCAGTGATTCCCGCCGGGACAGGTCTTTCTTC,CATSDSRRDRSFF
TRBJ1-6,15,.,.,TRBV6-1,TGTGCCAGCACCTCCAGCCCGCCGGGTGTGTCACCCCTCCACTTT,CASTSSPPGVSPLHF
TRBJ1-4,14,TRBD1,.,TRBV5-6,TGTGCCAGCAGCTGGGACAGGGGAGTTGAAAAACTGTTTTTT,CASSWDRGVEKLFF
TRBJ1-2,14,.,.,TRBV18,TGTGCCAGCTCACTAGGGTCACCTAACTATGGCTACACCTTC,CASSLGSPNYGYTF
TRBJ1-2,15,.,few,TRBV10-3,TGTGCCATCAGTGAGACCCGGGACCCAAAGGATGGCTACACCTTC,CAISETRDPKDGYTF
TRBJ1-3,12,TRBD1,many,TRBV20-1,TGCAGTGCAGAAGACAGGGGTAACACCATATATTTT,CSAEDRGNTIYF
TRBJ1-5,14,.,many,TRBV28,TGTGCCAGCACTTTAGGTTGGGGCAATCAGCCCCAGCATTTT,CASTLGWGNQPQHF